This T cell receptor beta chain appears in the sequencing data of a study of blood T cell repertoires in COVID-19. TCRdb's copy holds only in-frame clones and misses some; the assay was immunoSEQ multiplex PCR. The sample includes under 200,000 clones, approximately 80% seen only once; the top ten take approximately 13%. The CDR3 consists of 14 residues. Looked up from germline, CDR1 is LNHDA and CDR2 is SQIVND (reference sequence). V was cut by 3 bases and J by 8 bases, with 14 bases left in between. The chain links TRBV19 to TRBJ2-1; D call uncertain. The sequenced sample consisted of PBMCs or T cells enriched from blood (not recorded which). This TCR derives from a woman aged 55 to 70 who had recovered from COVID-19. The CDR3 DNA reads as TGTGCCAGTAGTATTCTAGGCCTAGGCGATGAGCAGTTCTTC. Its protein product is CASSILGLGDEQFF. Complete variable domain (other parts from reference TRBV19 and TRBJ2-1): DGGITQSPKYLFRKEGQNVTLSCEQNLNHDAMYWYRQDPGQGLRLIYYSQIVNDFQKGDIAEGYSVSREKKESFPLTVTSAQKNPTAFYLCASSILGLGDEQFFGPGTRLTVL.